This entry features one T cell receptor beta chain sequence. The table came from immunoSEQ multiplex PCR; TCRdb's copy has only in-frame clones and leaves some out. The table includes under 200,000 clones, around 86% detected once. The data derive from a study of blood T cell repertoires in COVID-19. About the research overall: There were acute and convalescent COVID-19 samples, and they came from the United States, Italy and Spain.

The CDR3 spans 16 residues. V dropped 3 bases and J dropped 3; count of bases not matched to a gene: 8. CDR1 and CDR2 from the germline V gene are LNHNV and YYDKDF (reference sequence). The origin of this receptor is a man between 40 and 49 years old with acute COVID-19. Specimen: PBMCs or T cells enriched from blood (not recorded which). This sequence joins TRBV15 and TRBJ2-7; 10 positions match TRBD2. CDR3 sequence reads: CATSRNPGTSVYEQYF. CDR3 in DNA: TGTGCCACCAGCAGGAACCCCGGGACTAGCGTCTACGAGCAGTACTTC. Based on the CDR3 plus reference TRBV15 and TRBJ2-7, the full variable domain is DAMVIQNPRYQVTQFGKPVTLSCSQTLNHNVMYWYQQKSSQAPKLLFHYYDKDFNNEADTPDNFQSRRPNTSFCFLDIRSPGLGDTAMYLCATSRNPGTSVYEQYFGPGTRLTVT.